The T cell receptor (beta chain) under discussion was sequenced for a study of T-cell memory formation after mild COVID-19. This clonotype turned up a few times. The CDR3 covers 15 residues. V was cut by 5 bases and J by 8 bases, with 18 bases left in between. Per the germline V gene, CDR1 is ENHRY and CDR2 is SYGVKD. UMIs and sample barcodes were carried by the TCR alpha and TCR beta cDNA libraries that 5'RACE produced using constant-segment primers. TCRdb reprocessed the 5' RACE reads via MiXCR and lists one record per CDR3 protein. The sample holds a few hundred thousand distinct CDR3 sequences, about 11% seen once.

The sequence was obtained from a man younger than 30 who had mild COVID-19 (a few samples of this study predate the infection). Cell type and time point are not known. The sample comprised PBMCs or a T cell subset sorted from them (not recorded which). V and J are TRBV10-3 and TRBJ1-4; tentatively, D is TRBD1 (6 bases). Written as DNA, the CDR3 is TGTGCCATCAGTCTCACCGGGGGCGGAGGGGAAAAACTGTTTTTT. Its protein product is CAISLTGGGGEKLFF.